The present TCR beta chain was sequenced within a study of blood T cell repertoires in COVID-19. Overall study: Samples taken during acute and convalescent COVID-19 were collected in the United States, Italy and Spain. The analysed material was cDNA or gDNA that came from T cells, B-cell-depleted T cells, or PBMCs.

CDR1 and CDR2 from the germline V gene are SGHNT and YYREEE (reference sequence). This CDR3 is 15 amino acids long. V trimming: 7 bases; J trimming: 0 bases; junction bases outside the gene matches: 7. How the authors handled the data: Cell counts per sample came from amplifying reference gene primers. Generated by immunoSEQ multiplex PCR, the TCRdb table keeps only in-frame clones and is missing some. V, J and clone size were drawn from that table, and D and trimming were deduced from the DNA. Here the sample spans hundreds of thousands of clones, 75% to 90% being singletons. Seattle enrolled patients during active infection and tracked them longitudinally.

Sequenced input: peripheral blood. The receptor's source is a man between 18 and 29 years old with COVID-19, enrolled during active disease. V is TRBV5-4 and J is TRBJ2-1, with 7 bases identical to TRBD1. CDR3 DNA sequence: TGTGCCAGCGGACCCCGGGACAGCTCCTACAATGAGCAGTTCTTC. Translated, it gives CASGPRDSSYNEQFF.